The rows below give T cell receptor beta chains drawn from one sample of a study of cytomegalovirus exposure and HLA in healthy donors. Profiled with immunoSEQ multiplex PCR; TCRdb holds only in-frame clones, not every one. The sample has fewer than 250,000 clones; approximately 70% are singletons. The sequenced sample was PBMCs. These receptors all stem from a woman aged 25 to 39 in good health and CMV-seropositive. Each CDR3 is given with its conserved first and last residue. D genes are given only for firm matches. A clone size is listed for some rows: how often the clone was seen (once, few, many), or a class if it is expanded.

d_gene	v_gene	j_gene	abundance	CDR3aa	CDR3nt
TRBD1	TRBV28	TRBJ1-5	NA	CASGQGRDQPQHF	TGTGCCAGCGGACAGGGAAGGGATCAGCCCCAGCATTTT
NA	TRBV5-4	TRBJ1-1	NA	CASRVTEMGENTEAFF	TGTGCCAGCAGGGTCACAGAGATGGGAGAGAACACTGAAGCTTTCTTT
NA	TRBV18	TRBJ2-1	NA	CASSPEGALYNEQFF	TGTGCCAGCTCACCGGAGGGGGCTCTCTACAATGAGCAGTTCTTC
TRBD2	TRBV11-2	TRBJ2-4	NA	CASSWILLARAKNIQYF	TGTGCCAGCAGCTGGATCCTACTAGCGAGAGCCAAAAACATTCAGTACTTC
TRBD1	TRBV7-9	TRBJ2-7	NA	CASPKTGKIHEQYF	TGTGCCAGCCCCAAGACAGGGAAAATCCACGAGCAGTACTTC
NA	TRBV15	TRBJ2-3	NA	CATSSAGTRPSTDTQYF	TGTGCCACCAGCAGTGCCGGGACTCGCCCTAGCACAGATACGCAGTATTTT
NA	TRBV11-2	TRBJ1-4	NA	CASRRTLANEKLFF	TGTGCCAGCAGAAGGACACTCGCGAATGAAAAACTGTTTTTT
NA	TRBV9	TRBJ2-2	once	CASTRGVNTGELFF	TGTGCCAGCACCAGGGGGGTGAACACCGGGGAGCTGTTTTTT
TRBD2	TRBV19	TRBJ2-7	NA	CASSKEGRESDEQYF	TGTGCCAGTAGTAAAGAGGGGCGGGAGTCTGACGAGCAGTACTTC
TRBD2	TRBV19	TRBJ2-4	NA	CASSVGLAGGPSNIQYF	TGTGCCAGTAGTGTGGGACTAGCGGGAGGGCCTTCAAACATTCAGTACTTC
NA	TRBV28	TRBJ1-1	NA	CASITLQEIPEAFF	TGTGCCAGCATCACTTTACAGGAGATCCCTGAAGCTTTCTTT
TRBD2	TRBV27	TRBJ2-5	NA	CASRSGGGSGETQYF	TGTGCCAGCAGATCGGGGGGGGGCTCGGGAGAGACCCAGTACTTC
TRBD1	TRBV27	TRBJ2-1	NA	CASSGQGAYNEQFF	TGTGCCAGCAGTGGACAGGGGGCGTACAATGAGCAGTTCTTC
NA	TRBV7-9	TRBJ1-1	NA	CASSLWKYGMNTEAFF	TGTGCCAGCAGCTTATGGAAGTACGGGATGAACACTGAAGCTTTCTTT
NA	TRBV19	TRBJ2-2	NA	CASSLFSNTGELFF	TGTGCCAGTAGCCTCTTCTCCAACACCGGGGAGCTGTTTTTT
TRBD1	TRBV15	TRBJ1-2	NA	CATSMTGFYGYTF	TGTGCCACCAGCATGACAGGGTTCTATGGCTACACCTTC
TRBD2	TRBV10-3	TRBJ2-1	NA	CAILAGVNNEQFF	TGTGCCATACTAGCGGGAGTAAACAATGAGCAGTTCTTC
TRBD1	TRBV9	TRBJ2-1	NA	CASRRTGGDNEQFF	TGTGCCAGCAGGCGGACAGGGGGGGACAATGAGCAGTTCTTC
TRBD1	TRBV2	TRBJ2-7	NA	CASNKNRGISYEQYF	TGTGCCAGCAATAAAAACAGGGGAATTTCCTACGAGCAGTACTTC
NA	TRBV5-5	TRBJ2-7	NA	CASSFVTTYEQYF	TGTGCCAGCAGCTTCGTGACTACCTACGAGCAGTACTTC
NA	TRBV28	TRBJ2-7	NA	CASSERGYEQYF	TGTGCCAGCAGTGAAAGGGGGTACGAGCAGTACTTC
NA	TRBV6-5	TRBJ1-4	NA	CASRSPGGLEEKLFF	TGTGCCAGCAGATCACCCGGAGGGTTGGAAGAAAAACTGTTTTTT
NA	TRBV28	TRBJ2-1	once	CASSELGAKNEQFF	TGTGCCAGCAGTGAGCTAGGGGCGAAGAATGAGCAGTTCTTC
TRBD2	TRBV28	TRBJ2-3	NA	CASSFPTGGRLGDTQYF	TGTGCCAGCAGTTTCCCCACCGGCGGGAGGTTAGGAGATACGCAGTATTTT
NA	TRBV15	TRBJ2-1	few	CATSTGDGTTGYNEQFF	TGTGCCACCAGCACAGGGGACGGGACTACAGGCTACAATGAGCAGTTCTTC
TRBD2	TRBV27	TRBJ2-1	NA	CASSLGSSGTPNEQFF	TGTGCCAGCAGTTTAGGTAGTAGCGGGACCCCCAATGAGCAGTTCTTC
TRBD2	TRBV19	TRBJ2-1	NA	CASSITRTSGIYNEQFF	TGTGCCAGTAGTATAACCCGGACTAGCGGGATTTACAATGAGCAGTTCTTC
TRBD1	TRBV6-5	TRBJ1-5	NA	CASSLGQGHQPQHF	TGTGCCAGCAGTTTAGGACAGGGGCATCAGCCCCAGCATTTT
NA	TRBV7-2	TRBJ2-7	NA	CASSFFIGGTYEQYF	TGTGCCAGCAGCTTTTTCATCGGGGGAACCTACGAGCAGTACTTC
NA	TRBV29-1	TRBJ2-5	NA	CSVEANLGQTQYF	TGCAGCGTTGAAGCGAACCTTGGGCAGACCCAGTACTTC
NA	TRBV18	TRBJ1-2	NA	CASSPDSNYGYTF	TGTGCCAGCTCACCTGACAGTAACTATGGCTACACCTTC